This T cell receptor (beta chain) comes out of a study of technical replicates of blood from four donors. Per the germline V gene, CDR1 is SGHDT and CDR2 is YYEEEE. The ends were cut back, 4 bases at V and 0 bases at J, with 6 bases in the middle. The CDR3 runs to 13 residues. TCRdb's table, derived via immunoSEQ multiplex PCR, lists solely in-frame clones and lacks some. The top ten hold around 0.22% of the sample, which has some 76,000 clones, almost 99% seen once. V is TRBV5-6 and J is TRBJ2-3; D is uncertain. The sample taken for sequencing was T cells isolated from PBMCs. This TCR was recovered from a human donor in good health. DNA of the CDR3: TGTGCCAGCAGCCCGGTTAGCACAGATACGCAGTATTTT. The encoded protein is CASSPVSTDTQYF.